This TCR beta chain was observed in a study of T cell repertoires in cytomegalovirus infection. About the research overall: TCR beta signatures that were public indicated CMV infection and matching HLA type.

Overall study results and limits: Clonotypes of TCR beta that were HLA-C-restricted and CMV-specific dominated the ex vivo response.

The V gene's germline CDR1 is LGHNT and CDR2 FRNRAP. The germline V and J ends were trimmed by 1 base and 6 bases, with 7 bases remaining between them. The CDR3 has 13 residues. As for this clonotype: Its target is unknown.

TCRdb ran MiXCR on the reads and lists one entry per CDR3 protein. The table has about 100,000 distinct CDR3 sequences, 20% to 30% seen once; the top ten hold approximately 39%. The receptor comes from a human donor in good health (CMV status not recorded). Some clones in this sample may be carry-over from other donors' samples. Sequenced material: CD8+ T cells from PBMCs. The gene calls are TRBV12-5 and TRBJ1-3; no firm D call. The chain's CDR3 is CASGLAPENTIYF. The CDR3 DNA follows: TGTGCTAGTGGTTTGGCCCCTGAAAACACCATATATTTT. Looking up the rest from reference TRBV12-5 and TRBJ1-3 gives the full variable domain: DARVTQTPRHKVTEMGQEVTMRCQPILGHNTVFWYRQTMMQGLELLAYFRNRAPLDDSGMPKDRFSAEMPDATLATLKIQPSEPRDSAVYFCASGLAPENTIYFGEGSWLTVV.